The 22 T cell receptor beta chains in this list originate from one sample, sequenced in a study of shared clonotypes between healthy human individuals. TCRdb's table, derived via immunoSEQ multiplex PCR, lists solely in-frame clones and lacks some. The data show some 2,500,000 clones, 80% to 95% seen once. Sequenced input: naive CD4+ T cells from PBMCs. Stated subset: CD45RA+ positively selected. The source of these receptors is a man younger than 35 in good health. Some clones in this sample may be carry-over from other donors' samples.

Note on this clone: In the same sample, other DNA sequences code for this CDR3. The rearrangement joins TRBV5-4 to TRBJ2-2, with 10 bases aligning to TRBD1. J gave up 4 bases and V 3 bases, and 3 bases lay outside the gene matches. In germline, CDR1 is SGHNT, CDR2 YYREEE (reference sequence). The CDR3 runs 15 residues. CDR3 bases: TGTGCCAGCAGCTCGGGACAGGGGATCACCGGGGAGCTGTTTTTT. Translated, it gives CASSSGQGITGELFF.

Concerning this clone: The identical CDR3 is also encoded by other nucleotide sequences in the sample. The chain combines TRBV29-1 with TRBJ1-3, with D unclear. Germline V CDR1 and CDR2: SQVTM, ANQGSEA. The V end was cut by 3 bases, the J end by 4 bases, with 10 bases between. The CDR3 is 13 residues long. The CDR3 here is CSVEKGSGNTIYF. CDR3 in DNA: TGCAGCGTTGAGAAGGGTTCAGGAAACACCATATATTTT.

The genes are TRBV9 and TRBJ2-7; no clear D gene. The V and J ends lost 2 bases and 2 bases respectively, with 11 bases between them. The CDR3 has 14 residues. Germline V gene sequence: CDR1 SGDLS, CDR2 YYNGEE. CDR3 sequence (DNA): TGTGCCAGCAGCGTCGTGGCAGAGACCTACGAGCAGTACTTC. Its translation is CASSVVAETYEQYF. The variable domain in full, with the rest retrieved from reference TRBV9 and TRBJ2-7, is DSGVTQTPKHLITATGQRVTLRCSPRSGDLSVYWYQQSLDQGLQFLIQYYNGEERAKGNILERFSAQQFPDLHSELNLSSLELGDSALYFCASSVVAETYEQYFGPGTRLTVT.

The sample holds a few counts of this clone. The CDR3 region has the DNA TGTGCCAGTAGTATGGATAGACAAGATGAAGCTTTCTTT. Translated, it gives CASSMDRQDEAFF. The chain joins TRBV19 to TRBJ1-1; D not resolved. Trimming shortened V by 3 bases and J by 7 bases, and 12 bases separated the two germline ends. Germline V lookup: CDR1 LNHDA, CDR2 SQIVND (reference sequence). The CDR3 loop spans 13 amino acids.

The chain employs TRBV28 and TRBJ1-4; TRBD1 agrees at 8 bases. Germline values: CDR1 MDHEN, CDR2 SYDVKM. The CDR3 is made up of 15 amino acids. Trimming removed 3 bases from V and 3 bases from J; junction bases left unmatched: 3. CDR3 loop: CASSFAGQANEKLFF. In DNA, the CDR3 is TGTGCCAGCAGTTTTGCGGGACAGGCTAATGAAAAACTGTTTTTT.

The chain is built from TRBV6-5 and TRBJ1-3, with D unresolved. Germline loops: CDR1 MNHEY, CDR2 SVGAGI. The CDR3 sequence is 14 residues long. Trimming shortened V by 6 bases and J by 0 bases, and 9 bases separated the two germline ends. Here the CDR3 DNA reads TGTGCCAGCAGCCCAACCTCCTCTGGAAACACCATATATTTT. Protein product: CASSPTSSGNTIYF.

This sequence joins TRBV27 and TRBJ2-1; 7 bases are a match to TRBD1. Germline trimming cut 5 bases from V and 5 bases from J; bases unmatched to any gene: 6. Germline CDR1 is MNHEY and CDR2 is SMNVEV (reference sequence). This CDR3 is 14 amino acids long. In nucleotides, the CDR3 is TGTGCCAGCAGTCACCGGGACAGAGACAATGAGCAGTTCTTC. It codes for CASSHRDRDNEQFF.

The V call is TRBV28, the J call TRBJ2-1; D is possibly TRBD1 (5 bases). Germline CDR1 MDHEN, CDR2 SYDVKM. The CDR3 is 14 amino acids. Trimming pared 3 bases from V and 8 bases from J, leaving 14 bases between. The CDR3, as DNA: TGTGCCAGCAGTTTGAGACAGACCCAGCATGAGCAGTTCTTC. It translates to CASSLRQTQHEQFF.

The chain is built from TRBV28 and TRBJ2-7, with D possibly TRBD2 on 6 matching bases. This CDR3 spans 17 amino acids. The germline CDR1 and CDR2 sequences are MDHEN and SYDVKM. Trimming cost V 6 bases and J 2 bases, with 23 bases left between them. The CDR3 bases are TGTGCCAGCAGCGACACAAGGATGGCGGGATATACCTACGAGCAGTACTTC. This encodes CASSDTRMAGYTYEQYF. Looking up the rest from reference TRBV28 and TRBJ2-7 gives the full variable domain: DVKVTQSSRYLVKRTGEKVFLECVQDMDHENMFWYRQDPGLGLRLIYFSYDVKMKEKGDIPEGYSVSREKKERFSLILESASTNQTSMYLCASSDTRMAGYTYEQYFGPGTRLTVT.

CDR3 DNA: TGTGCCAGCAGCTTAGGAGGCCTAGCGGGCCTTTGGGAGCAGTACTTC. Its protein is CASSLGGLAGLWEQYF. This chain connects TRBV7-2 to TRBJ2-7; 8 nucleotides align to TRBD2. V was clipped by 1 base and J by 7 bases; unmatched bases: 12. Germline V gives CDR1 SGHTA, CDR2 FQGNSA. The CDR3 spans 16 residues. Based on the CDR3 plus reference TRBV7-2 and TRBJ2-7, the full variable domain is GAGVSQSPSNKVTEKGKDVELRCDPISGHTALYWYRQSLGQGLEFLIYFQGNSAPDKSGLPSDRFSAERTGGSVSTLTIQRTQQEDSAVYLCASSLGGLAGLWEQYFGPGTRLTVT.

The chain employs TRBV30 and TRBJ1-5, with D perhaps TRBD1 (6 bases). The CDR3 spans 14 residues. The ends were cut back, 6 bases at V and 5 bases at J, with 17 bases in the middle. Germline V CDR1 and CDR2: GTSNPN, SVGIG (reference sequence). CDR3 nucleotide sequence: TGTGCCTGCGAAGGACAGAGCTCTTATCAGCCCCAGCATTTT. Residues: CACEGQSSYQPQHF.

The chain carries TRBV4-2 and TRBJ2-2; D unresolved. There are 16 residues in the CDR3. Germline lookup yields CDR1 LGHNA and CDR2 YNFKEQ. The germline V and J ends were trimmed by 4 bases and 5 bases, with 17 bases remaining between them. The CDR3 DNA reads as TGTGCCAGCAGCCTCCGGGTGAGTGGCATGACCGGGGAGCTGTTTTTT. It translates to CASSLRVSGMTGELFF.

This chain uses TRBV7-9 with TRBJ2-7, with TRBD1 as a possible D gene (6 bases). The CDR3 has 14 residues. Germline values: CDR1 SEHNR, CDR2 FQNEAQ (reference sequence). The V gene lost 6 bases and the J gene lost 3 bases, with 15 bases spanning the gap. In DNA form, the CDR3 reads TGTGCCAGCAGTAACACAGGGTATCACTACGAGCAGTACTTC. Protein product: CASSNTGYHYEQYF.

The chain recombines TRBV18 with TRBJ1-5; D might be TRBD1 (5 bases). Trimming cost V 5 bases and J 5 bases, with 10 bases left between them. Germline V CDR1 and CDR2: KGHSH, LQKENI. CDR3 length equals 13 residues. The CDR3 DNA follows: TGTGCCAGCTCAATAATGGGGGATCAGCCCCAGCATTTT. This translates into CASSIMGDQPQHF.

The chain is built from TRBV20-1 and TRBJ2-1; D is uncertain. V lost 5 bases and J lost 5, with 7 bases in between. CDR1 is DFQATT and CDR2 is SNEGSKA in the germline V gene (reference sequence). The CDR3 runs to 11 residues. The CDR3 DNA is TGCAGTGCTGAGATCCACAATGAGCAGTTCTTC. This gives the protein CSAEIHNEQFF.

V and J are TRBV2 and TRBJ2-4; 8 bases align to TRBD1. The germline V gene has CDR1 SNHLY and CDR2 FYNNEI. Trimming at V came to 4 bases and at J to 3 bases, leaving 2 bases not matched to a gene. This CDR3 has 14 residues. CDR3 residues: CASSADRGKNIQYF. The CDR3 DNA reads TGTGCCAGCAGTGCTGACAGGGGCAAAAACATTCAGTACTTC.

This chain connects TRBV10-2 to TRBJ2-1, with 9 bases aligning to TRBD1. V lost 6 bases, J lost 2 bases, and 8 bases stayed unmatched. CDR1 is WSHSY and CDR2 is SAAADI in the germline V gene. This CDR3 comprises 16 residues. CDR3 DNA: TGCGCCAGCAGACACCACGGGACAGGGCCCTACAATGAGCAGTTCTTC. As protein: CASRHHGTGPYNEQFF.

CDR3 sequence (DNA): TGCAGCGTTGAAGCGGCAGACCGAGAGACCCAGTACTTC. Translating gives CSVEAADRETQYF. This chain uses TRBV29-1 with TRBJ2-5; no reliable D call. V lost 1 base and J 4 bases, leaving 10 bases between the germline ends. The CDR3 length is 13 residues. In germline, CDR1 is SQVTM, CDR2 ANQGSEA.

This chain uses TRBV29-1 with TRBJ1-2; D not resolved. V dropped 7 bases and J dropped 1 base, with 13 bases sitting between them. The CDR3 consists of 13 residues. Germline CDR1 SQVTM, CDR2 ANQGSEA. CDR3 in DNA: TGCAGCGCCCCCTCGGCAGTTAACTATGGCTACACCTTC. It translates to CSAPSAVNYGYTF. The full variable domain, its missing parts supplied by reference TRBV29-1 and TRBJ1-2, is SAVISQKPSRDICQRGTSLTIQCQVDSQVTMMFWYRQQPGQSLTLIATANQGSEATYESGFVIDKFPISRPNLTFSTLTVSNMSPEDSSIYLCSAPSAVNYGYTFGSGTRLTVV.

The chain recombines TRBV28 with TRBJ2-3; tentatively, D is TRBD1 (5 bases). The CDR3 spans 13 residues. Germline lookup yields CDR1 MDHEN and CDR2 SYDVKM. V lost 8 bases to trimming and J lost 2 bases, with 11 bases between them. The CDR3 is CASGARPTDTQYF. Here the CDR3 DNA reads TGTGCCAGCGGGGCCAGACCCACAGATACGCAGTATTTT.

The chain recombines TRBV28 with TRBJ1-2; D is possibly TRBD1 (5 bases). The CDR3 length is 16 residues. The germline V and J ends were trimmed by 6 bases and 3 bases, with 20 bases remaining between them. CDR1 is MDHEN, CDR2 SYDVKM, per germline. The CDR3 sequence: CASRGSGTRGDYGYTF. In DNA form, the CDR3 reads TGTGCCAGCAGGGGGTCCGGGACCCGAGGGGACTATGGCTACACCTTC.

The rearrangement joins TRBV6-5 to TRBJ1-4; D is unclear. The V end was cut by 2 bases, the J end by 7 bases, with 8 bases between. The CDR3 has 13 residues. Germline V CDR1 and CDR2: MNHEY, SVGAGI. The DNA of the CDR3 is TGTGCCAGCAGTTACAACGTTGGTGAAAAACTGTTTTTT. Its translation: CASSYNVGEKLFF.